Below are 19 T cell receptor beta chains sequenced from a single sample in a study of T cells in Graves' hyperthyroidism and ophthalmopathy. It was RNA transcripts that yielded the amplified TCR beta CDR3 regions. HTBI primers were employed in a first-round RT-PCR of the TCR CDR3. From the multiplex PCR reads, TCRdb called clonotypes with MiXCR, one entry per CDR3 protein. This table has hundreds of thousands of distinct CDR3 sequences, 38% appearing once. Sequenced: blood. The receptors were gathered from a young man with Graves' hyperthyroidism.

This clonotype was counted a few times. The chain employs TRBV2 and TRBJ2-6, with 8 bases aligning to TRBD1. CDR3 length equals 18 residues. Germline trimming cut 5 bases from V and 5 bases from J; bases unmatched to any gene: 14. Germline CDR1 reads SNHLY; CDR2 reads FYNNEI. CDR3 nucleotide sequence: TGTGCCAGCAGTTACGCGGACAGGGTCGAGGACTGGGCCAACGTCCTGACTTTC. Encoded protein: CASSYADRVEDWANVLTF.

This chain joins TRBV12-3 or TRBV12-4 and TRBJ1-3; no clear D. The CDR3 has 15 residues. Trimming took off 7 bases at V and 0 bases at J, with 13 bases between the two ends. CDR3 residues: CASISQWDSGNTIYF. The CDR3, as DNA: TGTGCCAGCATCTCCCAGTGGGACTCTGGAAACACCATATATTTT.

The V and J genes are TRBV7-9 and TRBJ1-6; maybe TRBD1 (5 bases). V lost 5 bases and J lost 7, with 15 bases in between. This CDR3 spans 15 amino acids. The V gene's germline CDR1 is SEHNR and CDR2 FQNEAQ (reference sequence). This CDR3 reads CASSLRGGENSPLHF. As DNA, the CDR3 is TGTGCCAGCAGCCTCCGGGGCGGTGAAAATTCACCCCTCCACTTT.

This clonotype was recorded many times. This chain uses TRBV10-3 with TRBJ2-7, with 8 positions matching TRBD2. CDR3 length: 15 residues. The V segment lost 6 bases and the J segment 0 bases; nucleotides outside the gene matches: 7. Germline loops: CDR1 ENHRY, CDR2 SYGVKD. CDR3 protein: CAISPSGTSSYEQYF. CDR3 DNA sequence: TGTGCCATCAGCCCTTCCGGGACTAGCTCCTACGAGCAGTACTTC.

The J gene is TRBJ1-1, the V gene TRBV19; perhaps TRBD1 as D (5 bases). V lost 4 bases and J lost 5, with 17 bases in between. Per germline, CDR1 LNHDA and CDR2 SQIVND (reference sequence). This CDR3 is 15 amino acids long. The CDR3: CASSTTPGPGTEAFF. The CDR3 DNA follows: TGTGCCAGTAGTACCACCCCGGGGCCGGGGACTGAAGCTTTCTTT. Looking up the rest from reference TRBV19 and TRBJ1-1 gives the full variable domain: DGGITQSPKYLFRKEGQNVTLSCEQNLNHDAMYWYRQDPGQGLRLIYYSQIVNDFQKGDIAEGYSVSREKKESFPLTVTSAQKNPTAFYLCASSTTPGPGTEAFFGQGTRLTVV.

This clonotype occurred many times. The gene calls are TRBV7-2 and TRBJ2-7, with D hard to call. Germline values: CDR1 SGHTA, CDR2 FQGNSA. This CDR3 contains 15 residues. The V end was cut by 2 bases, the J end by 1 base, with 12 bases between. CDR3 nucleotide sequence: TGTGCCAGCAGCTTAACTGGGTTGGTATCCTACGAGCAGTACTTC. Encoded protein: CASSLTGLVSYEQYF.

Regarding this clonotype: No conserved phenylalanine or tryptophan is present at the end of the CDR3, so a read error is the likely explanation. This chain joins TRBV10-3 and TRBJ1-6, with D hard to call. The V end was cut by 4 bases, the J end by 5 bases, with 6 bases between. CDR1 and CDR2 from the germline V gene are ENHRY and SYGVKD. The CDR3 is 13 residues long. CDR3 nucleotides: TGTGCCATCAGTGGGCAGGATAATTCACCCCTCCACCTT. The encoded protein is CAISGQDNSPLHL.

The chain couples TRBV11-1 to TRBJ2-5, with D perhaps TRBD1 (6 bases). The CDR3 has 14 residues. Germline V gene data show CDR1 as SGHAT and CDR2 as FQDESV (reference sequence). Trimming took 4 bases from V and 1 from J, leaving 10 bases between them. CDR3 loop: CASSSDRFQETQYF. Here the CDR3 DNA reads TGTGCCAGCAGCTCGGACAGATTCCAAGAGACCCAGTACTTC.

This clonotype came up many times. This rearrangement joins TRBV25-1 to TRBJ1-2; D possibly corresponds to TRBD1 (6 bases). Per the germline V gene, CDR1 is MGHDK and CDR2 is SYGVNS. CDR3 length: 15 residues. Trimming left V 3 bases short and J 7 bases short, with 18 bases between. The CDR3 DNA reads TGTGCCAGCAGTGATCCGGGGGGGCCCGACGGTGGCTACACCTTC. As protein: CASSDPGGPDGGYTF.

This clonotype showed up just a few times. This sequence joins TRBV7-2 and TRBJ2-7; the D call may be TRBD1 or TRBD2 (5 bases each). Germline loops: CDR1 SGHTA, CDR2 FQGNSA. The CDR3 runs to 16 residues. V was clipped by 0 bases and J by 3 bases, with 15 bases between them. CDR3 nucleotides: TGTGCCAGCAGCTTAGCCGGGGCAGAACACAACTACGAGCAGTACTTC. Its translation is CASSLAGAEHNYEQYF.

This clonotype has at least ten counts. This sequence joins TRBV20-1 and TRBJ1-1; weak D call: TRBD1 (5 bases). Germline CDR1 DFQATT, CDR2 SNEGSKA (reference sequence). Trimming took off 3 bases at V and 3 bases at J, with 11 bases between the two ends. This CDR3 comprises 13 residues. CDR3 region: CSASGGRDTEAFF. Here the CDR3 DNA reads TGCAGTGCTAGTGGGGGACGGGACACTGAAGCTTTCTTT.

The chain carries TRBV7-8 and TRBJ1-4; possibly TRBD1 for D (5 bases). V was shortened by 6 bases and J by 10 bases, with 21 bases between the two germline ends. Germline values: CDR1 SGHVS, CDR2 FQNEAQ. The CDR3 consists of 15 residues. The CDR3 region is CASSDTGAPGPKLFF. In nucleotides, the CDR3 is TGTGCCAGCAGTGATACCGGGGCCCCGGGGCCAAAACTGTTTTTT.

This chain joins TRBV29-1 and TRBJ2-5; maybe TRBD2 (5 bases). Deletions cut 8 bases from V and 4 bases from J, with 20 bases between. Germline CDR1 SQVTM, CDR2 ANQGSEA. CDR3 size: 14 residues. CDR3 region: CSSPLSAEGETQYF. CDR3 DNA sequence: TGCAGCAGTCCGTTGTCGGCCGAGGGAGAGACCCAGTACTTC.

This clonotype was found a few times. The chain joins TRBV5-4 to TRBJ2-7, with a weak D call TRBD1 (6 bases). Germline assignment: CDR1 SGHNT and CDR2 YYREEE (reference sequence). The CDR3 length is 15 residues. The V and J ends lost 0 bases and 6 bases respectively, with 16 bases between them. The CDR3 nucleotides read TGTGCCAGCAGCTTGGCCCAAAGGACAGAGGCCGAGCAGTACTTC. It encodes CASSLAQRTEAEQYF.

This clonotype appeared many times. The chain couples TRBV4-1 to TRBJ2-7; the D gene is possibly TRBD1 (6 bases). Trimming took 5 bases from V and 6 from J, leaving 11 bases between them. Germline-derived CDR1 and CDR2 are MGHRA and YSYEKL. This CDR3 region has 12 residues. CDR3 DNA: TGCGCCAGCAGCGTACAGGGTTCCGAGCAGTACTTC. Its translation: CASSVQGSEQYF.

The chain is built from TRBV7-9 and TRBJ1-6; 7 bases align to TRBD1. CDR1 SEHNR and CDR2 FQNEAQ come from the germline V gene (reference sequence). Trimming at V came to 5 bases and at J to 13 bases, leaving 11 bases not matched to a gene. This CDR3 comprises 14 residues. The CDR3 nucleotides are TGTGCCAGCAGCGGAACGACAGGGTTCAAGCCCCTCCACTTT. This translates into CASSGTTGFKPLHF. Variable domain in full (rest from reference TRBV7-9 and TRBJ1-6): DTGVSQNPRHKITKRGQNVTFRCDPISEHNRLYWYRQTLGQGPEFLTYFQNEAQLEKSRLLSDRFSAERPKGSFSTLEIQRTEQGDSAMYLCASSGTTGFKPLHFGNGTRLTVT.

The chain joins TRBV5-4 to TRBJ1-1; the D is unclear. Trimming shortened V by 4 bases and J by 0 bases, and 13 bases separated the two germline ends. CDR1 SGHNT and CDR2 YYREEE come from the germline V gene (reference sequence). This CDR3 has 15 amino acids. The CDR3, as DNA: TGTGCCAGCAGCCGGTCGGAAGGCTTGAACACTGAAGCTTTCTTT. Translating gives CASSRSEGLNTEAFF. The variable domain in full, with the rest retrieved from reference TRBV5-4 and TRBJ1-1, is ETGVTQSPTHLIKTRGQQVTLRCSSQSGHNTVSWYQQALGQGPQFIFQYYREEENGRGNFPPRFSGLQFPNYSSELNVNALELDDSALYLCASSRSEGLNTEAFFGQGTRLTVV.

V and J are TRBV6-1 and TRBJ1-6; D remains unclear. The germline V and J ends were trimmed by 7 bases and 5 bases, with 12 bases remaining between them. The CDR3 totals 14 residues. Germline V gene sequence: CDR1 MNHNS, CDR2 SASEGT. The DNA of the CDR3 is TGTGCCAGCACCCGAAGGGTCAATAATTCACCCCTCCACTTT. Its protein is CASTRRVNNSPLHF.

This clonotype appeared many times. The V and J genes are TRBV29-1 and TRBJ1-1, with D possibly matching TRBD1 (5 bases). Germline V gene lookup returns CDR1 SQVTM and CDR2 ANQGSEA. V was shortened by 2 bases and J by 1 base, with 14 bases between the two germline ends. CDR3 size: 15 residues. Here the CDR3 reads CSVESMGEWNTEAFF. The CDR3 region has the DNA TGCAGCGTTGAAAGTATGGGGGAGTGGAACACTGAAGCTTTCTTT. Drawing the rest from reference TRBV29-1 and TRBJ1-1, the complete variable domain is SAVISQKPSRDICQRGTSLTIQCQVDSQVTMMFWYRQQPGQSLTLIATANQGSEATYESGFVIDKFPISRPNLTFSTLTVSNMSPEDSSIYLCSVESMGEWNTEAFFGQGTRLTVV.